Listed below are T cell receptor beta chains from one sample, sequenced in a study of T-cell reconstitution after alpha-beta-depleted transplantation in children. One entry per CDR3 protein, called by TCRdb with MiXCR from the PCR reads. The sample records hundreds of thousands of distinct CDR3 sequences, 15% to 20% being singletons. The sequencing used PBMCs, mostly from graft donor cells, collected 360 days after TCRalphabeta/CD19-depleted stem cell transplant. The receptors shown here come from a boy in the first two years of life who had a stem cell transplant for Wiskott-Aldrich syndrome, so the T cells may come from the graft donor. Both conserved end residues are part of each CDR3. D genes are given only for firm matches. Part of the rows lack a size; the others show once, few, many or a class for expanded clones.

J,size,D,V,DNA,CDR3
TRBJ2-4,.,.,TRBV7-9,TGTGCCAGCAGCGGGGACATGCGGGGCGACATTCAGTACTTC,CASSGDMRGDIQYF
TRBJ1-2,few,.,TRBV7-9,TGTGCCAGCAGCTTGTCAGGGAGACATGGCTACACCTTC,CASSLSGRHGYTF
TRBJ2-1,.,TRBD1,TRBV7-8,TGTGCCAGCAGCTTAGGGGGTGTGGCAGGGGGTGGGAATGAGCAGTTCTTC,CASSLGGVAGGGNEQFF
TRBJ2-3,.,.,TRBV6-5,TGTGCCAGCAGTTACTGGGGAATCACAGATACGCAGTATTTT,CASSYWGITDTQYF
TRBJ2-5,.,.,TRBV4-3,TGCGCCAGCAGCCAAGATGTTAGGGATCGGGTCCAAGAGACCCAGTACTTC,CASSQDVRDRVQETQYF
TRBJ2-5,few,.,TRBV4-2,TGTGCCAGCGGCCCTGGGATTAGGCAAGAGACCCAGTACTTC,CASGPGIRQETQYF
TRBJ2-7,.,.,TRBV6-5,TGTGCCAGCAGTTACTCGAGCGGTACTTCCTACGAGCAGTACTTC,CASSYSSGTSYEQYF
TRBJ1-2,.,.,TRBV11-2,TGTGCCAGCAGCTTAGCGGGCCAGGTTGGGGGCTACACCTTC,CASSLAGQVGGYTF
TRBJ1-5,few,.,TRBV12-3/TRBV12-4,TGTGCCAGCAGTTTAGGGATTTGGGGGAATCAGCCCCAGCATTTT,CASSLGIWGNQPQHF
TRBJ2-3,.,.,TRBV10-3,TGTGCCATCAGTGAATGGCTAGGCGCCACAGATACGCAGTATTTT,CAISEWLGATDTQYF
TRBJ2-5,few,.,TRBV7-9,TGTGCCAGCAGCCCAGGACAGTCCGGGGGGACCCAGTACTTC,CASSPGQSGGTQYF